The T cell receptor (beta chain) under discussion was sequenced for a study of cytomegalovirus exposure and HLA in healthy donors. Regarding the study as a whole: That first-cohort TCR clusters tended to co-occur in the 90 to 150 validation repertoires was found in a later analysis. Under in vitro conditions, three CMV-associated chains were confirmed as specific for CMV antigens. Among TCR beta chains, those listed as cytomegalovirus-associated numbered fewer than 200.

TCRdb keeps only in-frame clones here, not all; method: immunoSEQ multiplex PCR. The sample has roughly 95,000 clones; roughly 85% are singletons. The CDR3 has 14 amino acids. Looked up from germline, CDR1 is SGHRS and CDR2 is YFSETQ. The germline V and J ends were trimmed by 4 bases and 8 bases, with 16 bases remaining between them. The donors were members of the approximately 130-subject validation cohort (separate from the roughly 660-subject first cohort). About this clone: What it binds is unknown.

V gene TRBV5-1 combines with J gene TRBJ2-1; D possibly corresponds to TRBD2 (6 bases). This receptor was taken from a man between 18 and 29 years old in good health and CMV-seropositive. The sequencing input was PBMCs. The chain's CDR3 is CASSGPRLVDEQFF. The CDR3 DNA follows: TGCGCCAGCAGCGGACCCCGACTAGTCGATGAGCAGTTCTTC.